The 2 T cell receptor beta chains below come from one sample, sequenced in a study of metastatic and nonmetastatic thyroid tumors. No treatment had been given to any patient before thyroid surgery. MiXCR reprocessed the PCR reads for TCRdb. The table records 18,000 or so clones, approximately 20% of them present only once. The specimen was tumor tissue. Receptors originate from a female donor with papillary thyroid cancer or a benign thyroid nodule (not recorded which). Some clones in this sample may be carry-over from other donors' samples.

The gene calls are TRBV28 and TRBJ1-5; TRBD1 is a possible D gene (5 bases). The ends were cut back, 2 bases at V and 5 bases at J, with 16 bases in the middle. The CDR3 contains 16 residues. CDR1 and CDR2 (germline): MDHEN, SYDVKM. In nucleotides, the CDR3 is TGTGCCAGCAGTTTAGGGGGGGTCCGGGGTTATCAGCCCCAGCATTTT. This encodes CASSLGGVRGYQPQHF.

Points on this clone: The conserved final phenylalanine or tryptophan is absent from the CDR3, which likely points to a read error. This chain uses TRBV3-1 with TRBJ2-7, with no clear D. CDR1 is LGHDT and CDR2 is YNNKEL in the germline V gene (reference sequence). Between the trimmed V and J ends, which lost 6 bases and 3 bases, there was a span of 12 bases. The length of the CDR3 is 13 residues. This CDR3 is CASSSGTDYEQYL. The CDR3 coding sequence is TGTGCCAGCAGTAGTGGTACCGACTACGAGCAGTACCTC.